The table lists the clone carrying this T cell receptor beta chain with a few counts. Its antigen remains unidentified. V lost 5 bases, J lost 2 bases, and 6 bases stayed unmatched. CDR1 and CDR2 from the germline V gene are KGHDR and SFDVKD. The CDR3 contains 16 residues. These data come from a study of T cells in Graves' hyperthyroidism and ophthalmopathy. Diagnoses were made from clinical symptoms, serum measures (thyroxine and TRAb), thyroid ultrasound and orbital computed tomography. Study findings and constraints: Model output signaled ophthalmopathy a median about seven months ahead of onset.

TCR beta CDR3 sequences were amplified from RNA transcripts. TCR CDR3 underwent first-round RT-PCR with the HTBI primer set. TCRdb re-called the multiplex PCR reads through MiXCR, storing one row per CDR3 protein. The table includes about 640,000 distinct CDR3 sequences, 45% detected once. The rearrangement links TRBV24-1 to TRBJ2-2, with TRBD2 matching over 8 bases. The material sequenced was peripheral blood or thyroid tissue (not recorded which). This TCR was recovered from an adult man with Graves' disease, either hyperthyroidism or ophthalmopathy (not recorded which). DNA of the CDR3: TGTGCCACCAGTGGAGCGGGGGAAGCTAACACCGGGGAGCTGTTTTTT. Its translation: CATSGAGEANTGELFF.